This TCR beta chain was sequenced for a study of OX40 agonist ivuxolimab in advanced cancers. Study as a whole: Recorded diagnoses for dose-escalation patients were hepatocellular carcinoma, melanoma, renal cell or head and neck cancer.

Excluded were patients having autoimmune disease history or systemic immunosuppression. Regarding this clone: Its antigen is undetermined.

The assay was immunoSEQ multiplex PCR, and TCRdb's table has in-frame clones only and misses some. This table holds nearly 85,000 clones, about 86% found once. Study findings and constraints: There was clonal expansion of CD4+ and CD8+ blood T cells by week 6 at 0.1 to 3.0 mg/kg. Mean expanded clone counts were higher in CD8+ than CD4+ T cells.

The sequence was obtained from an adult with an advanced solid tumor such as melanoma, head and neck, liver or kidney cancer. Sequenced here: CD4+ or CD8+ T cells sorted from blood, sampled in a trial of the OX40 agonist ivuxolimab.

DNA for the CDR3: TGTGCCAGCAGTCGCTTCGGGCAGGTCGCCCTTTACGGGGGTGGCTACACCTTC. Protein sequence: CASSRFGQVALYGGGYTF. This chain connects TRBV28 to TRBJ1-2, with D maybe TRBD1 (5 bases). Trimming cost V 5 bases and J 7 bases, with 29 bases left between them. This CDR3 has 18 residues. Germline CDR1 MDHEN, CDR2 SYDVKM.